This TCR beta chain was identified during a study of T cell responses to AZD1222 COVID-19 vaccine. Whole-study results and caveats: Nearly half of unique spike-specific TCRs reportedly avoided B.1.351 and B.1.1.7 mutated regions. Spike-specific TCR breadth and depth went up after people got two AZD1222 doses. Females made up more of the donors, who were largely white British, and clonal diversity may have come out too low.

The CDR3 covers 15 residues. In germline, CDR1 is SSHAT, CDR2 FNYEAQ (reference sequence). As to this clone: Its target is not known. The germline gene is not matched at one end of the junction; a read error may be the cause.

Profiled with immunoSEQ multiplex PCR; TCRdb holds only in-frame clones, not every one. The sample shows about 86,000 clones, 85% to 90% of them seen only once. Sequenced here: peripheral blood, sampled 28 days after the second AZD1222 dose. This TCR came from an adult who received the AZD1222 COVID-19 vaccine. V is TRBV7-7 and J is TRBJ2-1; perhaps TRBD2 as D (5 bases). CDR3: CASSLGSRSYNEQFF. The CDR3 DNA sequence: TGTGCTAGCAGCTTGGGGAGCCGCTCCTACAATGAGCAGTTCTTC.